These 3 T cell receptor beta chains were all obtained from the same sample, sequenced in a study of blood T cells in healthy people across ages. Then a second PCR, running roughly 7 to 12 cycles, was carried out with a sample-barcoded 5' primer and a J-beta primer mix. In TCRdb, the 5' RACE reads were re-called with MiXCR into one record per CDR3 protein. The profile shows fewer than 1.5 million distinct CDR3 sequences, about 40% of them singletons. Sample: blood. These receptors all come from a woman between 18 and 29 years old in good health.

The V call is TRBV7-6, the J call TRBJ2-3; the match to TRBD2 covers 10 bases. This CDR3 spans 16 amino acids. Unmatched junction bases numbered 6, after V lost 1 base and J lost 5 bases. Germline CDR1 is SGHVS and CDR2 is FNYEAQ. As DNA, the CDR3 is TGTGCCAGCAGCTTAGAACTAGCGGGGACCGGAGATACGCAGTATTTT. Its protein product is CASSLELAGTGDTQYF.

This clonotype came up a few times. The chain combines TRBV3-1 with TRBJ2-1, with 8 bases identical to TRBD2. The length of the CDR3 is 14 residues. Germline CDR1 LGHDT, CDR2 YNNKEL (reference sequence). The J segment lost 8 bases and the V segment lost 4 bases, leaving 7 bases of the junction unmatched. The chain's CDR3 is CASSLPGGGYEQFF. DNA for the CDR3: TGTGCCAGCAGCCTCCCCGGGGGGGGCTATGAGCAGTTCTTC.

The chain carries TRBV5-1 and TRBJ2-3, with TRBD2 identical over 13 bases. The length of the CDR3 is 17 residues. The germline CDR1 and CDR2 sequences are SGHRS and YFSETQ. With 4 bases clipped from V and 0 bases from J, the junction kept 5 bases outside the gene matches. CDR3 sequence reads: CASSTGTSGVSTDTQYF. CDR3 sequence (DNA): TGCGCCAGCAGCACCGGGACTAGCGGGGTTAGCACAGATACGCAGTATTTT.